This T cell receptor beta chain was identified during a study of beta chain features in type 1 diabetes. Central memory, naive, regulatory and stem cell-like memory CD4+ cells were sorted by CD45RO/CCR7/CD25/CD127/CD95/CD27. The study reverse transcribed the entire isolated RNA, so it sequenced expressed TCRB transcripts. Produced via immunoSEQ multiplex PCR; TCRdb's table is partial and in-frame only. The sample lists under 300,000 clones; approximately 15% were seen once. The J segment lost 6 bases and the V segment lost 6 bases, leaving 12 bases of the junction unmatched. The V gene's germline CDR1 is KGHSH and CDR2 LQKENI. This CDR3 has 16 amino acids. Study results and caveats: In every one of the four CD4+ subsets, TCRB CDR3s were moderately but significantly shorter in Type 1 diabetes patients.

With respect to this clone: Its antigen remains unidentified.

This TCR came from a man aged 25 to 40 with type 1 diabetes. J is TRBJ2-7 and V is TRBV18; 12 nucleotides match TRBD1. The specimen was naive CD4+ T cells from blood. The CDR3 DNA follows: TGTGCCAGCTCGGCGAACCCCGGGACAGGGGGCGGCGAGCAGTACTTC. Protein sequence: CASSANPGTGGGEQYF.